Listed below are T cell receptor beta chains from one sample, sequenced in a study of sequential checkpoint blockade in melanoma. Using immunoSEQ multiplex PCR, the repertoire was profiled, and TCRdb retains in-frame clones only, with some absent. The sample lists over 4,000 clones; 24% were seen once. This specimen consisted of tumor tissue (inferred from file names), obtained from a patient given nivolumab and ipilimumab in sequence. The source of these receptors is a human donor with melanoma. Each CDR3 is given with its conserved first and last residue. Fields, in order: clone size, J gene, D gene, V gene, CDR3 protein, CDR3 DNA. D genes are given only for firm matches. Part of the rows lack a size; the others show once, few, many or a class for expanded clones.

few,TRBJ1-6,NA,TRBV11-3,CASSLVTPDKLYNSPLHF,TGTGCCAGCAGCTTAGTAACCCCGGACAAGTTGTATAATTCACCCCTCCACTTT
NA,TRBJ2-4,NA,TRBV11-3,CASSLPQASAAKNIQYF,TGTGCCAGCAGCTTACCACAGGCGTCGGCGGCCAAAAACATTCAGTACTTC
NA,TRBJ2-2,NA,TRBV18,CASSPNNDPSTGELFF,TGTGCCAGCTCACCAAATAATGACCCGTCAACCGGGGAGCTGTTTTTT
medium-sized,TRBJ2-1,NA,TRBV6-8,CASSSSWDTANEQFF,TGTGCCAGCAGTAGTTCATGGGACACCGCCAATGAGCAGTTCTTC
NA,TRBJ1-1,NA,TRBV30,CAWSVGTEAFF,TGTGCCTGGAGTGTAGGCACTGAAGCTTTCTTT
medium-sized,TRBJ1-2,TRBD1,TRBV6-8,CASTWGQGRGYTF,TGTGCCAGCACCTGGGGACAGGGGAGAGGCTACACCTTC
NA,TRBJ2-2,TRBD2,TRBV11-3,CASSPTSDGTGELFF,TGTGCCAGCAGCCCGACTAGCGATGGCACCGGGGAGCTGTTTTTT
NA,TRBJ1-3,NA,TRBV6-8,CATTSGISGNTIYF,TGTGCCACCACTTCAGGCATCTCTGGAAACACCATATATTTT
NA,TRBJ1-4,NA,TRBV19,CASSIRTAEKLFF,TGTGCCAGTAGTATCCGCACGGCAGAAAAACTGTTTTTT
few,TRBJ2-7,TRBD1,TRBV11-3,CASSLEWGTGNEQYF,TGTGCCAGCAGCTTAGAATGGGGGACAGGGAACGAGCAGTACTTC
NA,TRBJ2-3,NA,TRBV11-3,CASTPIGLSTDTQYF,TGTGCCAGCACCCCCATTGGGTTGAGCACAGATACGCAGTATTTT
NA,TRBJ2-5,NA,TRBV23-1,CASSQATGYQETQYF,TGCGCCAGCAGCCAAGCGACAGGCTACCAAGAGACCCAGTACTTC
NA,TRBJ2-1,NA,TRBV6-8,CASSPGRLNEQFF,TGTGCCAGCAGTCCGGGCCGTCTAAATGAGCAGTTCTTC
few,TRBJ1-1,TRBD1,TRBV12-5,CASGLVQEGQRTFF,TGTGCTAGTGGTTTGGTGCAGGAGGGACAGAGGACTTTCTTT
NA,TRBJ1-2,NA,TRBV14,CASSQSFGAGNYGYTF,TGTGCCAGCAGCCAATCTTTCGGTGCGGGGAACTATGGCTACACCTTC
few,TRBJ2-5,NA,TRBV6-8,CASSYGHGQETQYF,TGTGCCAGCAGTTACGGACACGGACAAGAGACCCAGTACTTC
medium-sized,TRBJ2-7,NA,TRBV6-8,CASSYGQTYEQYF,TGTGCCAGCAGTTACGGTCAGACCTACGAGCAGTACTTC
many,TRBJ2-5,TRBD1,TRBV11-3,CASSLQDRGYETQYF,TGTGCCAGCAGCTTGCAGGACAGGGGGTACGAGACCCAGTACTTC
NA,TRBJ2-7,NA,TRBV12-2,CASSIAGVIYEQYF,TGTGCCAGTTCTATAGCGGGAGTGATCTACGAGCAGTACTTC
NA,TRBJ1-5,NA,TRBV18,CASSPDGDAQPQHF,TGTGCCAGCTCACCAGATGGTGACGCTCAGCCCCAGCATTTT
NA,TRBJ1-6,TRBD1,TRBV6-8,CASRRDRALGPLHF,TGTGCCAGCAGGCGGGACAGGGCCCTTGGTCCCCTCCACTTT
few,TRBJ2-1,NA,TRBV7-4,CASSLKSTNEQFF,TGTGCCAGCAGCTTAAAGAGTACCAATGAGCAGTTCTTC
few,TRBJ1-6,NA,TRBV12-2,CAIPSATGSYNSPLHF,TGTGCCATCCCTAGTGCGACCGGCTCCTATAATTCACCCCTCCACTTT
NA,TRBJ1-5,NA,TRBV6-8,CASSYGGGQPQHF,TGTGCCAGCAGTTACGGGGGGGGGCAGCCCCAGCATTTT
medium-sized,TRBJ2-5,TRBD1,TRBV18,CASSPGQGETQYF,TGTGCCAGCTCACCCGGACAGGGGGAGACCCAGTACTTC
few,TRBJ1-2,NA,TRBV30,CAWNLGLRSYGYTF,TGTGCCTGGAACCTAGGGCTGAGGAGCTATGGCTACACCTTC
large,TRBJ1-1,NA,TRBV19,CASNGYLNTEAFF,TGTGCCAGTAATGGTTATTTGAACACTGAAGCTTTCTTT
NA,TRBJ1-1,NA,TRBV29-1,CSVEKSPADTEAFF,TGCAGCGTTGAAAAGTCCCCGGCGGACACTGAAGCTTTCTTT
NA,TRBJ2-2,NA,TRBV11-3,CASSLMDNPTGELFF,TGTGCCAGCAGCTTAATGGACAATCCCACCGGGGAGCTGTTTTTT
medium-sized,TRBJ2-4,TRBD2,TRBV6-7,CATSGGDIQYF,TGTGCCACTAGCGGAGGAGACATTCAGTACTTC
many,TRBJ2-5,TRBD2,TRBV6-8,CASSYPEERLAGGWIKKETQYF,TGTGCCAGCAGTTACCCAGAGGAAAGACTAGCGGGAGGGTGGATTAAGAAAGAGACCCAGTACTTC
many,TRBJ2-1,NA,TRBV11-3,CASSLLVGGTNEQFF,TGTGCCAGCAGCTTACTAGTCGGGGGTACCAATGAGCAGTTCTTC
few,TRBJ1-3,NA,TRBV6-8,CASQKLSGNTIYF,TGTGCCAGCCAGAAGCTCTCTGGAAACACCATATATTTT
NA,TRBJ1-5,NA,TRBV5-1,CASSLGQESNQPQHF,TGCGCCAGCAGCTTGGGACAGGAGAGCAATCAGCCCCAGCATTTT
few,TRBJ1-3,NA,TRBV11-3,CASSLYPGMRPENTIYF,TGTGCCAGCAGCTTATACCCAGGGATGAGGCCGGAAAACACCATATATTTT